This T cell receptor beta chain was recorded in a study of CD8 T cells in ankylosing spondylitis (dated by TCRdb to between 2016 and 2019). For the study in its entirety: T cell receptor beta repertoires were profiled in healthy donors and ankylosing spondylitis patients so that disease-linked TCR variants could be found. Peripheral blood samples were taken, and synovial fluid was additionally collected from ankylosing spondylitis patients. The full study cohort comprised 25 ankylosing spondylitis patients and some 110 healthy donors. Study-level results and caveats: A TCR beta motif of seven or eight highly homologous amino acid variants appeared characteristic of blood from ankylosing spondylitis patients. According to the report, matched synovial fluid samples from ankylosing spondylitis patients were significantly enriched for the disease-linked clones. A CD8+ phenotype was shown by the disease-linked clones, which were found at relatively low frequencies in peripheral blood. Some motif variants were previously reported in synovial fluid and blood of reactive arthritis patients, suggesting common disease-initiation mechanisms.

Reads for this sample came from an Illumina HiSeq 2500. TCR beta libraries were prepared by quantitative 5'-RACE with molecular barcodes. The authors processed their data as follows. To identify disease-linked TCR variants, a new computational method was used, one built on a probabilistic model of VDJ rearrangement. Clones were called with MiXCR by TCRdb after fastp trimmed the public reads at Q25, and only in-frame beta chains were retained. All rows with the same CDR3 protein become a single entry with the most common DNA and genes. These V and J calls originate from TCRdb's pipeline instead of the authors' own analysis. In this sample the table shows 450,000 to 550,000 distinct CDR3 sequences, approximately 5% of which occur a single time. The ten most abundant clones make up 3% to 4.5% of the sample. Per the germline V gene (reference sequence), DFQATT is the CDR1 and SNEGSKA is the CDR2. Including the terminal cysteine and phenylalanine, the CDR3 comprises 15 residues. The kept DNA is CDR3 alone, 45 bases in frame from the first base. Trimmed from V: 5 bases; trimmed from J: 5 bases; junction bases lacking a gene match: 12.

This clonotype showed up just a few times. The antigen it binds to is not known. Nothing much larger sits one base from this clone, and base qualities are not available. The sequenced sample was blood, either unsorted or a sorted T cell fraction (not recorded which). The sequence links TRBV20-1 to TRBJ2-7; TRBD1 agrees with 10 junctional bases. The TCR was taken from a male donor with ankylosing spondylitis. The nucleotide sequence reads TGCAGTGCTCACTCACCGGGACAGGGGACCCACGAGCAGTACTTC. This translates into CSAHSPGQGTHEQYF.